Listed here is a single T cell receptor beta chain. These data come from a study of blood T cells in healthy people across ages. Unmatched junction bases numbered 7, after V lost 4 bases and J lost 7 bases. The CDR3 spans 14 residues. Germline-derived CDR1 and CDR2 are SGDLS and YYNGEE. Sample-barcoded 5' priming and a J-beta primer mix drove a second PCR of about 6 to 12 cycles. TCRdb re-analysed the 5' RACE reads in MiXCR, keeping a single row per CDR3 protein. The sample records 700,000 or so distinct CDR3 sequences, 40% to 50% being singletons. The sequencing input was blood. The chain has TRBV9 and TRBJ2-7; 11 nucleotides agree with TRBD1. This clonotype was obtained from a man older than 75 in good health. CDR3 DNA: TGTGCCAGCAGCCGGACAGGGGGCGCGGGGGAGCAGTACTTC. Its protein is CASSRTGGAGEQYF.